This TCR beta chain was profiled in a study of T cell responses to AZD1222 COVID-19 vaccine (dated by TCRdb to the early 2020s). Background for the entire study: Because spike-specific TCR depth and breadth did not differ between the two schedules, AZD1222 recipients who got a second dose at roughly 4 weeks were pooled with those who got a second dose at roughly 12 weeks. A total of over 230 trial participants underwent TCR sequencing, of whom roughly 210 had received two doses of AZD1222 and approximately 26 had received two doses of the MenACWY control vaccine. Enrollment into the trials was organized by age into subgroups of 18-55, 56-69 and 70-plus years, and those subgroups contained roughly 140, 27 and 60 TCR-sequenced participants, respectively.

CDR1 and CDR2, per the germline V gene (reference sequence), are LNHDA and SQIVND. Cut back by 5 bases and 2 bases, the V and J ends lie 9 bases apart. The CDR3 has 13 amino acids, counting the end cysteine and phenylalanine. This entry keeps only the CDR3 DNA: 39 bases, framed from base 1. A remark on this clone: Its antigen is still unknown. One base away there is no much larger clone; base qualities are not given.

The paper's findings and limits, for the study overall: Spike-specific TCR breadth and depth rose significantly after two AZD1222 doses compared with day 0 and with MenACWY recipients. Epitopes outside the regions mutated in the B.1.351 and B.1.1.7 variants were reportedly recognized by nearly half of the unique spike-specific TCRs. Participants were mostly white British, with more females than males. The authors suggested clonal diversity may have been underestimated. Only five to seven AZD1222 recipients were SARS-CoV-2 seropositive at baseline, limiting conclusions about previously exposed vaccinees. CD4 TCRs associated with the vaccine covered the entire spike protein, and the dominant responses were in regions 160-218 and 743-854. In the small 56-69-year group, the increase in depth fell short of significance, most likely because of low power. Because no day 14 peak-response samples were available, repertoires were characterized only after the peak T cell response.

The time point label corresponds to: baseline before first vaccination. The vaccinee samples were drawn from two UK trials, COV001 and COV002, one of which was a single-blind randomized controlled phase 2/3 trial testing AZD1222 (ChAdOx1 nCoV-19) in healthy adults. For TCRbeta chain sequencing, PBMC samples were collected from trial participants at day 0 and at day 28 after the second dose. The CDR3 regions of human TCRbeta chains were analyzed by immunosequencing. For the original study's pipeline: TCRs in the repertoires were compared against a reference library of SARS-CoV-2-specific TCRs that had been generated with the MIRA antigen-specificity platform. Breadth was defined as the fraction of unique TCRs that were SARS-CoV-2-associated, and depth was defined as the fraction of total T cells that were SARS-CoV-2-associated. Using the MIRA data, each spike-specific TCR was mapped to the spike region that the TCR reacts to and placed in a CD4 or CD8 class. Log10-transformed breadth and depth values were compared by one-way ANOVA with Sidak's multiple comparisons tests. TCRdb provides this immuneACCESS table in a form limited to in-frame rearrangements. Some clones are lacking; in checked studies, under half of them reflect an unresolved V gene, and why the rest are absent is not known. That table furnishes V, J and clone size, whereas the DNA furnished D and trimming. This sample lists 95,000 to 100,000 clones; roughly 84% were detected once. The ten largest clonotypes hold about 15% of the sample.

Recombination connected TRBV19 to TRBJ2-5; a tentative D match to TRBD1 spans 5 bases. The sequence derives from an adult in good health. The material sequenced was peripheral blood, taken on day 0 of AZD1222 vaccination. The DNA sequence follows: TGTGCCAGTAGTGATACAGGACAAGAGACCCAGTACTTC. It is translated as CASSDTGQETQYF.